These T cell receptor beta chains were read from a single sample in a study of cytomegalovirus exposure and HLA in healthy donors. Libraries were prepared by immunoSEQ multiplex PCR; TCRdb keeps only in-frame clonotypes and omits some of them. The sample lists 55,000 to 70,000 clones, about 91% occurring once. Sequencing was carried out using PBMCs. Receptors were obtained from a man aged 18 to 29 in good health and CMV-seropositive. Both conserved end residues are part of each CDR3. The D gene is left open where the match is weak. The size of a clone is reported for some rows only, either as once, few or many, or as a class for expanded clones.

D,size,V,J,DNA,CDR3
.,.,TRBV6-5,TRBJ2-7,TGTGCCAGCGGGGCAGAGTCCTACGAGCAGTACTTC,CASGAESYEQYF
.,.,TRBV7-9,TRBJ1-1,TGTGCCAGCAGCGCTCCGGAAACAGGGACTGAAGCTTTCTTT,CASSAPETGTEAFF
.,.,TRBV29-1,TRBJ2-2,TGCAGCGCCTTTCCCACCGGGGAGCTGTTTTTT,CSAFPTGELFF
TRBD2,.,TRBV6-6,TRBJ2-3,TGTGCCACGAGCGGGAGAACCACAGATACGCAGTATTTT,CATSGRTTDTQYF
TRBD1,.,TRBV9,TRBJ2-4,TGTGCCAGCAGCGCTGGGACAGGGTTTGGAGTAGCCAAAAACATTCAGTACTTC,CASSAGTGFGVAKNIQYF
.,.,TRBV6-6,TRBJ1-1,TGTGCCAGCAGTTATTACCAGGACAGTGAAGCTTTCTTT,CASSYYQDSEAFF
TRBD2,.,TRBV7-9,TRBJ2-2,TGTGCCAGCAGCTTACGACCTAGCGGAAACACCGGGGAGCTGTTTTTT,CASSLRPSGNTGELFF
.,.,TRBV28,TRBJ2-2,TGTGCCAGCACCCGGGGCACCGGGGAGCTGTTTTTT,CASTRGTGELFF
.,.,TRBV5-1,TRBJ1-5,TGCGCCAGCAGCTTGGGGGGAGGACGGTTGGGGTCTTATAGCAATCAGCCCCAGCATTTT,CASSLGGGRLGSYSNQPQHF
TRBD2,.,TRBV10-1,TRBJ2-1,TGCGCCAGCAGGATTCCGAGCGGGGTCAATGAGCAGTTCTTC,CASRIPSGVNEQFF
.,.,TRBV9,TRBJ2-2,TGTGCCAGCAGCGTAGGGGGGGGGCGGACCGGGGAGCTGTTTTTT,CASSVGGGRTGELFF
.,.,TRBV7-3,TRBJ2-2,TGTGCCAGCAGCGGGGGGACTGCCCACACCGGGGAGCTGTTTTTT,CASSGGTAHTGELFF
TRBD1,.,TRBV29-1,TRBJ1-1,TGCAGCGTTGGACCAGGGACAGGTATTATTGAAGCTTTCTTT,CSVGPGTGIIEAFF
.,.,TRBV9,TRBJ2-1,TGTGCCAGCAGCGTAGACGAGGGAGTTTTCAATGAGCAGTTCTTC,CASSVDEGVFNEQFF
.,.,TRBV6-5,TRBJ2-5,TGTGCCAGCAGTTACTCGGGTAAAGGGGCCCAAGAGACCCAGTACTTC,CASSYSGKGAQETQYF
.,once,TRBV28,TRBJ1-2,TGTGCCAGCAGTCCAACAGGGTACTATGGCTACACCTTC,CASSPTGYYGYTF
TRBD2,.,TRBV27,TRBJ2-1,TGTGCCAGCAGTTGGGGACTAGCGGGTAGCAATGAGCAGTTCTTC,CASSWGLAGSNEQFF
.,.,TRBV27,TRBJ1-5,TGTGGGAGCCTTCAGCCCCAGCATTTT,CGSLQPQHF
TRBD1,.,TRBV5-1,TRBJ1-1,TGCGCCAGCAGCTTGGGTGGAAGGGGGCTGGGCACTGAAGCTTTCTTT,CASSLGGRGLGTEAFF
.,once,TRBV27,TRBJ1-2,TGTGCCAGCAGTCAAAGGGAGGACGGCTATGGCTACACCTTC,CASSQREDGYGYTF
TRBD2,.,TRBV7-9,TRBJ2-1,TGTGCCAGCAGCTTACCACTTAGACTAGCGGGAATCAAAAATGAGCAGTTCTTC,CASSLPLRLAGIKNEQFF
.,.,TRBV28,TRBJ2-2,TGTGCCAGCGGAACCTGGGACATTGAACGAGGGGAGCTGTTTTTT,CASGTWDIERGELFF
.,.,TRBV7-6,TRBJ1-5,TGTACCAGCAGCTTAGCGGGGGGACATCAGCCCCAGCATTTT,CTSSLAGGHQPQHF
.,.,TRBV30,TRBJ1-4,TGTGCCTGGAGTCCCAGGGGATACCTTAATGAAAAACTGTTTTTT,CAWSPRGYLNEKLFF
.,few,TRBV5-1,TRBJ1-4,TGCGCCAGCAGCCTCGGCGGTTCCCCTAATGAAAAACTGTTTTTT,CASSLGGSPNEKLFF
.,.,TRBV5-4,TRBJ2-2,TGTGCCAGCAGCTTGGCCCTTGACAGCGCGAACACCGGGGAGCTGTTTTTT,CASSLALDSANTGELFF
TRBD1,.,TRBV12-5,TRBJ2-1,TGTGCTAGTGGTTTGGGACAGGGGTCCCTTAATGAGCAGTTCTTC,CASGLGQGSLNEQFF
TRBD2,.,TRBV11-1,TRBJ2-3,TGTGCCAGCAGCTTACGAAGCGGGAGGCGCACAGATACGCAGTATTTT,CASSLRSGRRTDTQYF
TRBD2,.,TRBV27,TRBJ2-2,TGTGCCAGCAGGGTGACTAGCCCCGTTGACACCGGGGAGCTGTTTTTT,CASRVTSPVDTGELFF
.,.,TRBV27,TRBJ2-7,TGTGCCAGCAGTTCCTACAGGGACTACGAGCAGTACTTC,CASSSYRDYEQYF
.,.,TRBV29-1,TRBJ1-1,TGCAGCGCCGCCGGTTTCATGAACACTGAAGCTTTCTTT,CSAAGFMNTEAFF
.,.,TRBV5-1,TRBJ1-1,TGCGCCAGCAGTTACCAGAACCAGGGTAGCACTGAAGCTTTCTTT,CASSYQNQGSTEAFF
TRBD1,.,TRBV14,TRBJ1-2,TGTGCCAGCAGCCCGCGACAGGGAAGCGGCTACACCTTC,CASSPRQGSGYTF
.,.,TRBV5-6,TRBJ2-5,TGTGCCAGCAGCTTGCGCGGCGGGAAAGAGACCCAGTACTTC,CASSLRGGKETQYF
TRBD2,.,TRBV7-2,TRBJ2-1,TGTGCCAGCAGCTTGAACGTTGGCCGGGCCCGAAGCGGGAATCTCCGGTTCTTC,CASSLNVGRARSGNLRFF
.,.,TRBV27,TRBJ2-7,TGTGCCAGCAGTTTATCCCCCACCTACGAGCAGTACTTC,CASSLSPTYEQYF
TRBD1,once,TRBV15,TRBJ1-2,TGTGCCACCAGCAGGCTAGAAGGACAGGCGTCTAACTATGGCTACACCTTC,CATSRLEGQASNYGYTF
TRBD2,once,TRBV6-1,TRBJ2-1,TGTGCCGCACGGGAGGGCCCCTCCTACAATGAGCAGTTCTTC,CAAREGPSYNEQFF
TRBD1,.,TRBV6-5,TRBJ2-1,TGTGCCAGCAGTCCTGACAGGGGGGTTTCCAATGAGCAGTTCTTC,CASSPDRGVSNEQFF
TRBD2,.,TRBV9,TRBJ2-1,TGTGCCAGCAGCTTTAGCGGGGTGGACAATAATGAGCAGTTCTTC,CASSFSGVDNNEQFF
.,once,TRBV30,TRBJ2-2,TGTGCCTGGAGTGTATTGGGGGCGCAGGCCGGGGAGCTGTTTTTT,CAWSVLGAQAGELFF
.,.,TRBV27,TRBJ1-2,TGTGCCAGCAGTTTTAATCCGAGGGCGGGATATGGCTACACCTTC,CASSFNPRAGYGYTF
TRBD1,.,TRBV10-1,TRBJ2-5,TGCGCCAGCAGTGAGGGCCGGGACAGGGGGCTGGAGACCCAGTACTTC,CASSEGRDRGLETQYF
.,.,TRBV28,TRBJ2-5,TGTGCCAGCAGTTTATCGACAGGGAACCCCCGGGGGGAGACCCAGTACTTC,CASSLSTGNPRGETQYF
.,.,TRBV19,TRBJ2-3,TGTGCCAGTAGTCCGTGGGAGCGGGGCACAGATACGCAGTATTTT,CASSPWERGTDTQYF
.,.,TRBV2,TRBJ2-6,TGTGCCAGCGGGGGACAGACTAGCTCTGGGGCCAACGTCCTGACTTTC,CASGGQTSSGANVLTF
TRBD1,.,TRBV7-9,TRBJ2-1,TGTGCCAGCAGCTCAGGGGGTCCCTCCTACAATGAGCAGTTCTTC,CASSSGGPSYNEQFF
TRBD2,.,TRBV7-9,TRBJ2-2,TGTGCCAGCAGCTTAGCGCATACGGGAGGGTCGAACACCGGGGAGCTGTTTTTT,CASSLAHTGGSNTGELFF
.,.,TRBV13,TRBJ2-6,TGTGCCAGCAGCTACCGACAGGCTGGGGCCAACGTCCTGACTTTC,CASSYRQAGANVLTF
TRBD2,.,TRBV7-6,TRBJ2-2,TGTGCCAGCAGACCTAGCGGCGACACCGGGGAGCTGTTTTTT,CASRPSGDTGELFF
.,.,TRBV6-5,TRBJ1-1,TGTGCCAGCAGTTACGTGCCTCAGGGGAACACTGAAGCTTTCTTT,CASSYVPQGNTEAFF
TRBD1,once,TRBV13,TRBJ1-1,TGTGCCAGCAGCTTAGGGTCAGGGGGGAACACTGAAGCTTTCTTT,CASSLGSGGNTEAFF
.,.,TRBV5-4,TRBJ2-3,TGTGCCAGCAGCTTGGGGGTCGGGAGAAGCACAGATACGCAGTATTTT,CASSLGVGRSTDTQYF
TRBD1,.,TRBV28,TRBJ1-5,TGTGCCAGCCGCCACAGGGGGGGGTTAAATAGCAATCAGCCCCAGCATTTT,CASRHRGGLNSNQPQHF